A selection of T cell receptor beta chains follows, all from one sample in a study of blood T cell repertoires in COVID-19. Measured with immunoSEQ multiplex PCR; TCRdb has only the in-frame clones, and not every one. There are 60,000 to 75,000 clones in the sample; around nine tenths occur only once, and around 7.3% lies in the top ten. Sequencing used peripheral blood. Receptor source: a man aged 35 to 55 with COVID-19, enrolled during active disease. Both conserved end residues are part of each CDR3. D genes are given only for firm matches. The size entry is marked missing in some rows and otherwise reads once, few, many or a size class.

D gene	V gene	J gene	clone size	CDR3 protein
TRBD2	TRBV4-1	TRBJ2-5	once	CASSQLAGASLKETQYF
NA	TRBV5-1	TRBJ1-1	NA	CASRMQGNTEAFF
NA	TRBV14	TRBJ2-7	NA	CASSQDPGVSYEQYF
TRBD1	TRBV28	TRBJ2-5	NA	CASSPGQGRTQYF
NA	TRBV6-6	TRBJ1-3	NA	CASSPAGAQYSGNTIYF
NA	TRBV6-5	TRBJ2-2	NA	CASSRSRTGELFF
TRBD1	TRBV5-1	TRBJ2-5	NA	CASSSGQAQETQYF
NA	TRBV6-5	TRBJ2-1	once	CASSTDWDNEQFF
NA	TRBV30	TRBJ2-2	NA	CAWGGTGELFF
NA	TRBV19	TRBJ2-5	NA	CASSMGFSQETQYF
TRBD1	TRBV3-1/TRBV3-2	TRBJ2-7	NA	CASSQGGQGPSYEQYF
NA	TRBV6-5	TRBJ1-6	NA	CASSPGVSYNSPLHF
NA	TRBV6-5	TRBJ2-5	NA	CASRWRQGGGETQYF
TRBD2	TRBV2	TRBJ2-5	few	CASRAGLAGYEDF
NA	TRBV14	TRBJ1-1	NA	CASSPPQAMNTEAFF
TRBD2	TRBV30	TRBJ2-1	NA	CAWSAGTSGGGKFF
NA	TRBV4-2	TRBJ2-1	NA	CASSQVTGWDEQFF
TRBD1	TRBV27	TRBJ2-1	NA	CASRGQTFKNEQFF
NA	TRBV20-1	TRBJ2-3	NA	CSARVTDTQYF
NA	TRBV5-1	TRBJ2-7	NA	CASSLAPGFSYEQYF
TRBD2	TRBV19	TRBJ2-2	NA	CASTLSGVAGNGELFF
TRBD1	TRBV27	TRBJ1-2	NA	CASSSTTGVANYGYTF
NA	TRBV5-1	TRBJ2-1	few	CASSIWGVSNEQFF
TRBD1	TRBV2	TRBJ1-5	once	CATRTGGNQPQHF
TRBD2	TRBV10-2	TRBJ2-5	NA	CASSESGLAGGPDQYF
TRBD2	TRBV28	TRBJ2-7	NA	CASSALGTSGTYEQYF
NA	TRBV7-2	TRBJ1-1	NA	CASSAALSNTEAFF
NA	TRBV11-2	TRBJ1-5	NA	CASTGGVDQPQHF
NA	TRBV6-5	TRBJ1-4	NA	CASGRKGGIEKLFF
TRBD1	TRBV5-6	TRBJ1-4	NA	CASSSDRAGGEKLFF
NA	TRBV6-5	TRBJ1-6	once	CASSYSESSYNSPLHF
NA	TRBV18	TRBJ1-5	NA	CASSPPGVQPQHF
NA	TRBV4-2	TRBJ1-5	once	CASSQEVGGAQPQHF
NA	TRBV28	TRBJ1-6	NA	CASSLYGGGHNSPLHF
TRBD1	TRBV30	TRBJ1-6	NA	CAWSVQGESPLHF
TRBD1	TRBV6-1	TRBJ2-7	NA	CASSEMGQGVHEQYF
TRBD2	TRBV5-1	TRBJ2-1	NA	CASSSDGTSPNEQFF
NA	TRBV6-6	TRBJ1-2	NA	CASSYPDRRANYGYTF
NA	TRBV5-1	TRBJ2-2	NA	CASSLEAGDGELFF
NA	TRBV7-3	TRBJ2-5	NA	CASSRATETQYF